This T cell receptor beta chain was identified during a study of T-cell reconstitution after alpha-beta-depleted transplantation in children (dated by TCRdb to the mid-2010s). Regarding the complete study: Using TCR repertoire profiling, the study quantitatively followed how T-cell immune reconstitution unfolded in children after TCRalphabeta/CD19-depleted allogeneic hematopoietic cell transplantation. The study at large found these results: Over the following months the frequencies of hyperexpanded clones went down, and after one year T-cell counts and TCRbeta diversity were mostly credited to newly produced T cells. In some patients, high TCRbeta diversity at day 60 was attributed to recipient T cells and intrathymic progenitors that had survived conditioning. The apparently early alphabetaT-cell count recovery about two months after transplant was reportedly dependent on only several hundred rapidly expanded clones derived from non-depleted graft cells.

Preparation of the library involved PCR. This sample was sequenced with an Illumina HiSeq 2500. Molecular barcoding was employed in the preparation of TCR libraries, with unique molecular identifiers being used to normalize TCRbeta repertoire quantification. The raw public data were reprocessed by TCRdb itself: fastp quality trimming at Q25, MiXCR clonotype calling, in-frame beta chains only. All rows with the same CDR3 protein become a single entry with the most common DNA and genes. A total of fewer than 700,000 distinct CDR3 sequences appear in this sample, about an eighth of them only once. About 2% of the sample is in the top ten clones. The treatment or condition label, read with the paper, signifies: allogeneic hematopoietic cell transplantation with graft depleted of TCRalphabeta T cells and CD19 B cells. Transplant recipients were children who received TCRalphabeta/CD19-depleted allogeneic hematopoietic cell grafts.

This clonotype was seen only a few times. Its antigen has not been determined. Within one base of it there is no much larger clone, and no base qualities were kept. Trimming costs V 3 bases and J 7 bases, and their ends lie 7 bases apart. CDR1 MNHEY and CDR2 SVGEGT are derived from the germline V gene. The CDR3 holds 13 amino acids from the cysteine to the phenylalanine. The CDR3 DNA has 39 bases and is translated from base 1. This sequence originates from a male patient aged 10-17 years who had a stem cell transplant for acute myeloid leukemia, so the T cells may come from the graft donor. Material: PBMCs, mostly from graft donor cells, obtained 360 days after TCRalphabeta/CD19-depleted stem cell transplant. The V and J genes are TRBV6-2 or TRBV6-3 and TRBJ1-6; too little of a D gene remains to name it. At the DNA level, the sequence is TGTGCCAGCAGTTATGAGGGCAATTCACCCCTCCACTTT. This translates into CASSYEGNSPLHF.